A selection of T cell receptor beta chains follows, all from one sample in a study of cytotoxic CD8 clonotypes in ibrutinib-treated CLL. Clones were read by immunoSEQ multiplex PCR, and TCRdb kept only the in-frame ones, dropping some. This sample has about 130,000 clones, with approximately 80% found just once. The specimen was PBMCs, collected after 12 months of ibrutinib treatment. The receptors come from a human donor with chronic lymphocytic leukemia. The CDR3 runs from the conserved cysteine through the conserved F or W. D genes are given only for firm matches. Part of the rows lack a size; the others show once, few, many or a class for expanded clones.

j_gene	v_gene	abundance	d_gene	CDR3aa	CDR3nt
TRBJ1-2	TRBV7-2	-	-	CASSQPRRGGSYGYTF	TGTGCCAGCAGCCAACCACGTAGGGGGGGTAGCTATGGCTACACCTTC
TRBJ1-5	TRBV15	-	-	CATRTSSGQPQHF	TGTGCCACCAGAACATCTTCGGGTCAGCCCCAGCATTTT
TRBJ2-7	TRBV5-1	-	TRBD1	CASSYSGTGNYEQYF	TGCGCCAGCAGTTATTCCGGGACAGGGAACTACGAGCAGTACTTC
TRBJ2-3	TRBV6-6	once	-	CASSYRLASSTDTQYF	TGTGCCAGCAGTTATCGGCTAGCGTCTAGCACAGATACGCAGTATTTT
TRBJ2-1	TRBV7-8	once	TRBD1	CASSLRQGVLDEQFF	TGTGCCAGCAGCCTCCGACAGGGGGTTTTAGATGAGCAGTTCTTC
TRBJ2-1	TRBV4-3	-	-	CASSQVGPLVYNEQFF	TGCGCCAGCAGCCAAGTCGGGCCCTTAGTCTACAATGAGCAGTTCTTC
TRBJ2-1	TRBV30	-	TRBD2	CAWGEIAGSYNEQFF	TGTGCCTGGGGTGAAATAGCGGGCTCCTACAATGAGCAGTTCTTC
TRBJ2-3	TRBV19	-	TRBD2	CASSITSGGTDTQYF	TGTGCCAGTAGTATTACCAGCGGGGGCACAGATACGCAGTATTTT
TRBJ1-5	TRBV19	once	TRBD1	CASSTQGIQPQHF	TGTGCCAGTAGTACACAGGGGATTCAGCCCCAGCATTTT
TRBJ2-3	TRBV4-3	-	-	CASSQDSRTDTQYF	TGCGCCAGCAGCCAGGACAGTCGCACAGATACGCAGTATTTT
TRBJ1-5	TRBV30	few	TRBD1	CAWSVGGGGHQPQHF	TGTGCCTGGAGTGTTGGAGGAGGGGGCCATCAGCCCCAGCATTTT
TRBJ1-2	TRBV28	-	-	CASSTNYGYTF	TGTGCCAGCAGCACTAACTATGGCTACACCTTC
TRBJ1-3	TRBV19	-	-	CASSMMAGHGNTIYF	TGTGCCAGTAGTATGATGGCAGGGCATGGAAACACCATATATTTT
TRBJ2-5	TRBV28	-	-	CASRYPDGGKETQYF	TGTGCCAGCCGATACCCGGATGGGGGGAAGGAGACCCAGTACTTC
TRBJ2-1	TRBV15	once	TRBD2	CATSTSGSSYNEQFF	TGTGCCACCAGCACTAGCGGGAGCTCCTACAATGAGCAGTTCTTC
TRBJ2-4	TRBV19	-	TRBD2	CASSMSGNAKNIQYF	TGTGCCAGTAGTATGAGCGGGAACGCCAAAAACATTCAGTACTTC
TRBJ2-2	TRBV30	once	-	CAWSQGPGELFF	TGTGCCTGGAGTCAGGGACCCGGGGAGCTGTTTTTT
TRBJ2-5	TRBV5-1	once	TRBD1	CASSQGQGASIGSQYF	TGCGCCAGCAGCCAGGGACAGGGGGCATCCATAGGGTCCCAGTACTTC
TRBJ2-7	TRBV28	-	TRBD2	CASSWSGGAGAREQYF	TGTGCCAGCAGTTGGTCCGGGGGGGCAGGGGCCCGGGAGCAGTACTTC
TRBJ2-3	TRBV11-2	-	TRBD1	CASSFQGATDTQYF	TGTGCCAGCAGCTTCCAGGGGGCCACAGATACGCAGTATTTT
TRBJ2-1	TRBV7-3	-	TRBD2	CASSFFGRLAGVFDEQFF	TGTGCCAGCAGCTTTTTTGGCCGACTAGCGGGAGTGTTCGATGAGCAGTTCTTC
TRBJ1-2	TRBV5-1	-	TRBD1	CASSLTGERGYGYTF	TGCGCCAGCAGCTTAACAGGGGAGAGAGGCTATGGCTACACCTTC
TRBJ2-1	TRBV6-1	-	-	CASSPRTTPNEQFF	TGTGCCAGCAGTCCGAGAACTACGCCCAATGAGCAGTTCTTC
TRBJ2-7	TRBV7-2	once	-	CASSLVTGRDFSYEQYF	TGTGCCAGCAGCTTAGTTACCGGCCGGGACTTTTCCTACGAGCAGTACTTC
TRBJ1-5	TRBV6-6	once	-	CASSYSMINQPQHF	TGTGCCAGCAGTTACTCTATGATTAATCAGCCCCAGCATTTT